One T cell receptor beta chain is described in this entry. These data are taken from a study of control samples from healthy donors and cancer patients. Assay used: immunoSEQ multiplex PCR; TCRdb lists only in-frame clones, some missing. Of over 150,000 clones detected, around 96% appear once; the ten largest clones hold approximately 0.97%. V dropped 4 bases and J dropped 5; count of bases not matched to a gene: 9. Germline assignment: CDR1 MGHRA and CDR2 YSYEKL. This CDR3 comprises 16 residues. Sequences were obtained from blood. This clonotype originated in a woman aged 25 to 45 in good health. The chain carries TRBV4-1 and TRBJ1-2, with 11 bases lining up with TRBD1. The CDR3 protein is CASSLGQGANKYGYTF. CDR3 nucleotide sequence: TGCGCCAGCAGCCTTGGACAGGGGGCGAATAAGTATGGCTACACCTTC.